This T cell receptor (beta chain) was sequenced during a study of blood T cell repertoires in COVID-19. Background on the study: Spain, Italy and the United States supplied samples that represented acute and convalescent COVID-19. Nucleic acid was either cDNA or gDNA, and it came from T cells, B-cell-depleted T cells, or PBMCs.

The CDR3 is 17 amino acids. The ends were cut back, 5 bases at V and 0 bases at J, with 17 bases in the middle. Germline-derived CDR1 and CDR2 are MNHNY and SVGAGI (reference sequence). As processed by the authors: How many nucleated cells were present was estimated from reference gene primer amplification. Repertoires were generated with immunoSEQ multiplex PCR, while TCRdb's copy carries only in-frame clones and drops some. V, J and clone size reflect that table, while D and trimming were determined from the DNA. The sample lists some 270,000 clones; around 82% were seen once. Seattle patient enrollment occurred during active infection, with longitudinal follow-up thereafter.

The chain combines TRBV6-6 with TRBJ1-5; tentatively, D is TRBD1 (5 bases). Sample: peripheral blood. This clonotype was sampled from a person aged 65 to 79 with COVID-19, enrolled during active disease. This CDR3 is CASSRFSRVYSNQPQHF. Written as DNA, the CDR3 is TGTGCCAGCAGTCGATTTTCCAGGGTTTATAGCAATCAGCCCCAGCATTTT.